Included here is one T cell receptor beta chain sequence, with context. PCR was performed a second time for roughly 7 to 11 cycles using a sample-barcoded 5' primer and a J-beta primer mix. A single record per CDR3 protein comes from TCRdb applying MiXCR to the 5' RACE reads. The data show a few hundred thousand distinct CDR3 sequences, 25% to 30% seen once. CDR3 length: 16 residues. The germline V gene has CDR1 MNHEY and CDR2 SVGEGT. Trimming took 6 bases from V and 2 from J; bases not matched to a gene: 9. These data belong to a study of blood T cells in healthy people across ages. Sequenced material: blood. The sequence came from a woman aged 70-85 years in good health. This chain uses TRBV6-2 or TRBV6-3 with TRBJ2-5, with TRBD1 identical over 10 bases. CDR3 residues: CASSPLRTGGQETQYF. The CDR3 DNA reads TGTGCCAGCAGCCCCCTAAGGACAGGGGGGCAAGAGACCCAGTACTTC.